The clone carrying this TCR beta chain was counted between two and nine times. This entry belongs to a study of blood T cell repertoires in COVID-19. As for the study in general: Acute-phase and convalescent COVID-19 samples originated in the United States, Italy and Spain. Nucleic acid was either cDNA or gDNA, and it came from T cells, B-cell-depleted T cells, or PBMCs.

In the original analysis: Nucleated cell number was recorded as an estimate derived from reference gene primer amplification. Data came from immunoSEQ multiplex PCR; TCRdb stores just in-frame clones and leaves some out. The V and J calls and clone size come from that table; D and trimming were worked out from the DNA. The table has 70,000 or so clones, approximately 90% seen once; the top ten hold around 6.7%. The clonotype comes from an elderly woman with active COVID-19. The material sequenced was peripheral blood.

The CDR3: CASSSGPGTSGRAGEQYF. The DNA for the CDR3 is TGCGCCAGCAGCTCGGGACCTGGGACTAGCGGGAGGGCGGGCGAGCAGTACTTC. The rearrangement links TRBV5-1 to TRBJ2-7; 16 bases are shared with TRBD2. Germline CDR1 SGHRS, CDR2 YFSETQ. The ends lost 3 bases at V and 6 bases at J; junction bases unmatched: 12. CDR3 length: 18 residues.